This T cell receptor beta chain was sequenced during a study of PD-1 blockade in classical Hodgkin lymphoma. Notes on this clone: Its antigen is undetermined.

Specified time point: newly diagnosed, previously untreated cHL patient sample. What served as comparison were PBMCs in newly diagnosed, untreated classical Hodgkin lymphoma. Study-wide results and caveats: Factors driving the repertoire differences, possibly disease activity or prior therapy, remain undefined. Before treatment, TCR diversity in newly diagnosed patients was reportedly lower than in healthy donors.

The germline V gene has CDR1 SGHTA and CDR2 FQGNSA. Deletions cut 5 bases from V and 0 bases from J, with 11 bases between. This CDR3 has 14 amino acids. TCRdb's table, derived via immunoSEQ multiplex PCR, lists solely in-frame clones and lacks some. The sample carries tens of thousands of clones, 90% to 95% recorded once. The sample was peripheral blood mononuclear cells (PBMCs). The chain has TRBV7-2 and TRBJ2-7; D not certain. This clonotype originated in a human donor with classical Hodgkin lymphoma. In DNA, the CDR3 is TGTGCCAGCAGCCCCCCAGGCAGCTCCTACGAGCAGTACTTC. Protein sequence: CASSPPGSSYEQYF.